These 30 T cell receptor beta chains share one sample of origin, sequenced in a study of cytomegalovirus exposure and HLA in healthy donors. PCR involved 60 Vbeta and 13 Jbeta primers. Method: immunoSEQ multiplex PCR; TCRdb's copy keeps in-frame clones and lacks some. Of around 200,000 clones listed, around 80% are singletons. Sequenced sample: PBMCs. These receptors came from a woman in her twenties or thirties in good health and CMV-seropositive.

The chain has TRBV19 and TRBJ1-5; the D is unclear. The germline V and J ends were trimmed by 3 bases and 2 bases, with 5 bases remaining between them. The CDR3 has 13 residues. Germline values: CDR1 LNHDA, CDR2 SQIVND (reference sequence). The CDR3 coding sequence is TGTGCCAGTAGTATTCTTGGCAATCAGCCCCAGCATTTT. Its translation is CASSILGNQPQHF. Full variable domain (rest looked up from reference TRBV19 and TRBJ1-5): DGGITQSPKYLFRKEGQNVTLSCEQNLNHDAMYWYRQDPGQGLRLIYYSQIVNDFQKGDIAEGYSVSREKKESFPLTVTSAQKNPTAFYLCASSILGNQPQHFGDGTRLSIL.

The CDR3 region has the DNA TGTGCCAGCAGTTTATCAGGAGGGACTAACTATGGCTACACCTTC. Amino acid sequence: CASSLSGGTNYGYTF. V usage is TRBV27 and J usage is TRBJ1-2; D unresolved. Deletions cut 0 bases from V and 0 bases from J, with 8 bases between. CDR1 MNHEY and CDR2 SMNVEV come from the germline V gene (reference sequence). This CDR3 spans 15 amino acids.

V and J are TRBV5-4 and TRBJ2-3; 7 nucleotides line up with TRBD2. The CDR3 covers 14 residues. V shed 1 base and J 6 bases; nucleotides not matched to a gene: 5. Germline loops: CDR1 SGHNT, CDR2 YYREEE (reference sequence). The DNA for the CDR3 is TGTGCCAGCAGCTTGTCGTCTAGCGGTGATACGCAGTATTTT. This encodes CASSLSSSGDTQYF.

V and J are TRBV6-1 and TRBJ2-2; D may be TRBD1 (6 bases). Germline assignment: CDR1 MNHNS and CDR2 SASEGT. The CDR3 is 13 residues long. V lost 10 bases and J 4 bases, leaving 13 bases between the germline ends. This CDR3 is CAITTGLTGELFF. CDR3 bases: TGTGCCATCACGACAGGACTCACCGGGGAGCTGTTTTTT.

The chain combines TRBV11-3 with TRBJ2-1; perhaps TRBD2 as D (7 bases). Germline assignment: CDR1 SGHNT and CDR2 YENEEA. Trimming took off 6 bases at V and 4 bases at J, with 10 bases between the two ends. The CDR3 is 13 residues long. Written as DNA, the CDR3 is TGTGCCAGCAGGGGGGGGCCTTACAATGAGCAGTTCTTC. It is translated as CASRGGPYNEQFF.

This chain joins TRBV6-5 and TRBJ2-1, with 8 positions matching TRBD2. This CDR3 contains 15 residues. J gave up 7 bases and V 4 bases, and 9 bases lay outside the gene matches. In germline, CDR1 is MNHEY, CDR2 SVGAGI. The CDR3 is CASSLAGPLGNEQFF. For the CDR3, the DNA is TGTGCCAGCAGTTTAGCGGGGCCCCTCGGGAATGAGCAGTTCTTC.

The chain uses TRBV5-8 and TRBJ1-2, with 10 bases matching TRBD1. With V trimmed by 3 bases and J by 6 bases, 5 bases remained unmatched. Germline CDR1 reads SGHTS; CDR2 reads YDEGEE. The CDR3 sequence is 14 residues long. CDR3 sequence reads: CASSWDRGRNGYTF. CDR3 DNA: TGTGCCAGCAGCTGGGACAGGGGACGGAATGGCTACACCTTC.

The table lists this clone with a few counts. V is TRBV14 and J is TRBJ1-2; D is possibly TRBD1 (6 bases). Trimming removed 4 bases from V and 4 bases from J, with 16 bases in between. Looked up from germline, CDR1 is SGHDN and CDR2 is FVKESK. This CDR3 has 15 residues. As DNA, the CDR3 is TGTGCCAGCAGCCGAAGTTCAGGGGCGACCTATGGCTACACCTTC. It codes for CASSRSSGATYGYTF.

The chain couples TRBV4-1 to TRBJ1-2; 7 bases map to TRBD1. V shed 4 bases and J 1 base; nucleotides not matched to a gene: 9. This CDR3 spans 16 amino acids. Germline-derived CDR1 and CDR2 are MGHRA and YSYEKL. The CDR3 loop reads CASSPVEGAGNYGYTF. Written as DNA, the CDR3 is TGCGCCAGCAGCCCCGTAGAGGGGGCCGGTAACTATGGCTACACCTTC.

This sequence joins TRBV10-3 and TRBJ2-1; the match to TRBD2 covers 10 bases. After removal of 7 bases from V and 9 bases from J, the junction contained 9 bases not matched to a gene. Germline loops: CDR1 ENHRY, CDR2 SYGVKD. The CDR3 has 14 residues. The CDR3 is CAIMSLAGAGEQFF. CDR3 bases: TGTGCCATCATGTCCCTAGCGGGAGCGGGTGAGCAGTTCTTC.

The chain is built from TRBV6-7 and TRBJ2-7; 14 positions agree with TRBD2. TRBV6-7 is labeled an ORF, and its function is uncertain. The CDR3 extends over 16 amino acids. V was pared by 2 bases and J by 3 bases, with 3 bases of the junction left unmatched. In DNA form, the CDR3 reads TGTGCCAGCAGTTACCCCGGGACTAGCGGGAGCTACGAGCAGTACTTC. Translated: CASSYPGTSGSYEQYF.

In nucleotides, the CDR3 is TGTGCCAGCAGTTATACAGGGCTCGAGATCGAGCAGTACTTC. Translating it yields CASSYTGLEIEQYF. This chain links TRBV6-1 with TRBJ2-7; tentative D call: TRBD1 (6 bases). Trimming pared 5 bases from V and 6 bases from J, leaving 17 bases between. The CDR3 is 14 residues long. Germline assignment: CDR1 MNHNS and CDR2 SASEGT.

This clone showed up just a few times. The rearrangement joins TRBV19 to TRBJ2-5; TRBD2 aligns across 12 bases. Germline CDR1 reads LNHDA; CDR2 reads SQIVND (reference sequence). The CDR3 is 13 residues long. With V trimmed by 8 bases and J by 5 bases, 3 bases remained unmatched. The CDR3 protein is CASWTSGIETQYF. CDR3 in DNA: TGTGCCAGTTGGACTAGCGGGATTGAGACCCAGTACTTC. Filled out from reference TRBV19 and TRBJ2-5, the complete variable domain reads DGGITQSPKYLFRKEGQNVTLSCEQNLNHDAMYWYRQDPGQGLRLIYYSQIVNDFQKGDIAEGYSVSREKKESFPLTVTSAQKNPTAFYLCASWTSGIETQYFGPGTRLLVL.

This clone was seen a few times. V is TRBV5-1 and J is TRBJ2-7; 8 bases fit TRBD1. CDR3 length: 13 residues. After removal of 0 bases from V and 7 bases from J, the junction contained 3 bases not matched to a gene. CDR1 and CDR2 from the germline V gene are SGHRS and YFSETQ. CDR3 sequence reads: CASSLDRGWEQYF. The CDR3 coding sequence is TGCGCCAGCAGCTTGGACAGGGGGTGGGAGCAGTACTTC.

The chain combines TRBV5-5 with TRBJ1-1; TRBD1 aligns across 7 bases. In germline, CDR1 is SGHKS, CDR2 YYEKEE (reference sequence). The CDR3 extends over 14 amino acids. V shed 4 bases and J 4 bases; nucleotides not matched to a gene: 7. Written as DNA, the CDR3 is TGTGCCAGCAGCGAAAGTGCAGGGGGCACTGAAGCTTTCTTT. This translates into CASSESAGGTEAFF.

The chain carries TRBV10-1 and TRBJ2-7, with a tentative D call TRBD2 (5 bases). Germline-derived CDR1 and CDR2 are WNHNN and SYGVQD (reference sequence). This CDR3 region has 16 residues. V dropped 0 bases and J dropped 0 bases, with 12 bases sitting between them. CDR3 nucleotide sequence: TGCGCCAGCAGTGAGTCCTACGGGGATAGCTCCTACGAGCAGTACTTC. Translating gives CASSESYGDSSYEQYF.

The chain joins TRBV28 to TRBJ1-5; 10 bases agree with TRBD1. Per the germline V gene, CDR1 is MDHEN and CDR2 is SYDVKM. CDR3 length equals 16 residues. Trimming took 5 bases from V and 6 from J; bases not matched to a gene: 10. Here the CDR3 DNA reads TGTGCCAGCAGTGACTTATCCGGGACAGGGGTTCAGCCCCAGCATTTT. The encoded protein is CASSDLSGTGVQPQHF.

The chain has TRBV27 and TRBJ2-1; 7 bases align to TRBD2. Germline V lookup: CDR1 MNHEY, CDR2 SMNVEV (reference sequence). This CDR3 is 14 amino acids long. V lost 5 bases to trimming and J lost 0 bases; unmatched junction nucleotides: 1. CDR3 DNA: TGTGCCAGCAGTGGACTAGTCTCCTACAATGAGCAGTTCTTC. As protein: CASSGLVSYNEQFF.

The CDR3 loop is CASSGTGSYGYTF. The CDR3, as DNA: TGTGCCAGTAGCGGGACCGGGAGCTATGGCTACACCTTC. The rearrangement uses TRBV19 and TRBJ1-2, with D perhaps matching TRBD1 (5 bases). This CDR3 comprises 13 residues. Germline CDR1 reads LNHDA; CDR2 reads SQIVND (reference sequence). V lost 6 bases to trimming and J lost 4 bases, with 12 bases between them.

This chain links TRBV11-3 with TRBJ2-1, with 10 bases aligning to TRBD2. The CDR3 has 17 amino acids. With V trimmed by 1 base and J by 4 bases, 7 bases remained unmatched. Germline V gene data show CDR1 as SGHNT and CDR2 as YENEEA. This CDR3 reads CASSLGLIAGGYNEQFF. The CDR3 coding sequence is TGTGCCAGCAGCTTAGGATTAATAGCGGGAGGTTACAATGAGCAGTTCTTC.

This chain uses TRBV19 with TRBJ2-1; 11 nucleotides match TRBD2. This CDR3 has 14 residues. Trimming at V came to 3 bases and at J to 8 bases, leaving 3 bases not matched to a gene. The germline V gene encodes CDR1 LNHDA and CDR2 SQIVND (reference sequence). Here the CDR3 DNA reads TGTGCCAGTAGTATTAGCGGGGGGGCACATGAGCAGTTCTTC. Translated, it gives CASSISGGAHEQFF.

The V gene is TRBV7-2, the J gene TRBJ1-1; 9 bases are shared with TRBD1. Trimming removed 5 bases from V and 5 bases from J; junction bases left unmatched: 6. Germline CDR1 and CDR2: SGHTA and FQGNSA. The CDR3 is 14 residues long. The CDR3, as DNA: TGTGCCAGCAGCCAGGGACAGGGTGGGACTGAAGCTTTCTTT. Translating it yields CASSQGQGGTEAFF.

This chain uses TRBV25-1 with TRBJ1-4; 10 nucleotides match TRBD1. CDR3 length: 15 amino acids. The germline CDR1 and CDR2 sequences are MGHDK and SYGVNS. After removal of 3 bases from V and 8 bases from J, the junction contained 6 bases not matched to a gene. CDR3 sequence reads: CASSEAGTGVEKLFF. In DNA form, the CDR3 reads TGTGCCAGCAGTGAGGCCGGGACAGGGGTGGAAAAACTGTTTTTT.

This rearrangement joins TRBV10-2 to TRBJ2-2, with D unclear. Germline assignment: CDR1 WSHSY and CDR2 SAAADI. CDR3 size: 14 residues. Trimming stripped 5 bases from V and 0 bases from J, with 7 bases between. The CDR3 DNA sequence: TGCGCCAGCAGTTTAGTGGCGAACACCGGGGAGCTGTTTTTT. This encodes CASSLVANTGELFF.

This chain's CDR3 is CASSSSRDYNEQFF. The CDR3 nucleotides read TGTGCCAGCAGTTCGTCCCGGGACTACAATGAGCAGTTCTTC. The chain uses TRBV6-5 and TRBJ2-1; the D gene is possibly TRBD2 (5 bases). Germline CDR1 MNHEY, CDR2 SVGAGI. This CDR3 has 14 residues. V lost 4 bases to trimming and J lost 3 bases, with 10 bases between them.

This clone showed up just a few times. V usage is TRBV9 and J usage is TRBJ2-1, with 14 positions matching TRBD2. Trimming removed 4 bases from V and 7 bases from J; junction bases left unmatched: 10. Germline lookup yields CDR1 SGDLS and CDR2 YYNGEE. The CDR3 sequence is 17 residues long. In nucleotides, the CDR3 is TGTGCCAGCAGCTCACCAACCGGGACTAGCGGGAGAAATGAGCAGTTCTTC. Translating it yields CASSSPTGTSGRNEQFF.

The J gene is TRBJ2-5, the V gene TRBV10-3, with 8 bases aligning to TRBD1. Trimming removed 4 bases from V and 2 bases from J; junction bases left unmatched: 3. This CDR3 has 14 residues. Germline assignment: CDR1 ENHRY and CDR2 SYGVKD. CDR3 loop: CAISADREQETQYF. CDR3 nucleotide sequence: TGTGCCATCAGTGCGGACAGGGAGCAAGAGACCCAGTACTTC.

The CDR3 loop reads CASSLSLSRDEQYF. In DNA, the CDR3 is TGTGCCAGCAGTTTATCACTCAGTCGGGACGAGCAGTACTTC. V usage is TRBV27 and J usage is TRBJ2-7; D ambiguous. The germline V gene has CDR1 MNHEY and CDR2 SMNVEV (reference sequence). The CDR3 sequence is 14 residues long. Trimming stripped 0 bases from V and 5 bases from J, with 11 bases between.

The V gene is TRBV30, the J gene TRBJ2-6, with D possibly TRBD2 on 6 matching bases. CDR1 and CDR2 from the germline V gene are GTSNPN and SVGIG (reference sequence). The ends were cut back, 3 bases at V and 4 bases at J, with 10 bases in the middle. The CDR3 covers 14 residues. The CDR3 sequence is CAWRAGYGANVLTF. The CDR3 DNA is TGTGCCTGGAGGGCGGGGTACGGGGCCAACGTCCTGACTTTC.

The V gene is TRBV9, the J gene TRBJ1-6, with 7 bases identical to TRBD1. Trimming cost V 3 bases and J 9 bases; bases outside gene matches: 12. CDR1 and CDR2 (germline): SGDLS, YYNGEE. The CDR3 covers 16 residues. CDR3 DNA: TGTGCCAGCAGCGACCCGTCGCAGGGGGAAGGTTCACCCCTCCACTTT. This gives the protein CASSDPSQGEGSPLHF.